The 29 T cell receptor beta chains below all came from one sample that was sequenced in a study of Ad26.COV2.S vaccination and SARS-CoV-2 variants. Produced via immunoSEQ multiplex PCR; TCRdb's table is partial and in-frame only. Counted here are 300,000 to 350,000 clones, about nine tenths occurring once; the ten biggest clones make up roughly 6%. Treatment described: around 19 received Ad26.COV2.S at low or high dose, single or two shots; five or six received placebo; per-sample allocation not given. Collection of samples fell on day 63 after the first vaccine or placebo injection. The sample was peripheral blood, taken in a trial of Ad26.COV2.S vaccine versus placebo. All receptors derive from a person between 18 and 60 years old who received the Ad26.COV2.S COVID-19 vaccine or a placebo.

This rearrangement joins TRBV7-9 to TRBJ2-7; possibly TRBD2 for D (6 bases). CDR1 and CDR2 from the germline V gene are SEHNR and FQNEAQ (reference sequence). V lost 3 bases and J lost 0, with 9 bases in between. The CDR3 runs to 14 residues. CDR3 DNA sequence: TGTGCCAGCAGCTTCGGAGGGACCTCCTACGAGCAGTACTTC. Translated: CASSFGGTSYEQYF. The full variable domain, with the rest looked up from reference TRBV7-9 and TRBJ2-7, is DTGVSQNPRHKITKRGQNVTFRCDPISEHNRLYWYRQTLGQGPEFLTYFQNEAQLEKSRLLSDRFSAERPKGSFSTLEIQRTEQGDSAMYLCASSFGGTSYEQYFGPGTRLTVT.

This clone was seen only once. The chain carries TRBV4-3 and TRBJ1-1; D might be TRBD1 (5 bases). The CDR3 consists of 18 residues. V dropped 0 bases and J dropped 0 bases, with 17 bases sitting between them. The germline V gene has CDR1 LGHNA and CDR2 YSLEER. The CDR3 loop reads CASSQDDGGGSMNTEAFF. As DNA, the CDR3 is TGCGCCAGCAGCCAAGATGATGGGGGAGGGAGTATGAACACTGAAGCTTTCTTT.

V and J are TRBV7-9 and TRBJ1-1; TRBD1 might be the D (5 bases). CDR3 size: 13 residues. V was cut by 7 bases and J by 4 bases, with 13 bases left in between. Per the germline V gene, CDR1 is SEHNR and CDR2 is FQNEAQ (reference sequence). CDR3 in DNA: TGTGCCAGCACGCGGGGGGGACCCACTGAAGCTTTCTTT. It encodes CASTRGGPTEAFF.

The chain couples TRBV7-2 to TRBJ1-1; a possible D gene is TRBD1 (5 bases). The CDR3 extends over 14 amino acids. Per the germline V gene, CDR1 is SGHTA and CDR2 is FQGNSA. With 2 bases removed from V and 1 base from J, the gap between germline ends came to 8 bases. CDR3 coding DNA: TGTGCCAGCAGCTTAATTGGGACGAACACTGAAGCTTTCTTT. It specifies CASSLIGTNTEAFF.

This clone was found a few times. The chain employs TRBV5-1 and TRBJ2-7; the D is unclear. Trimming cost V 1 base and J 2 bases, with 13 bases left between them. Germline CDR1 is SGHRS and CDR2 is YFSETQ. This CDR3 spans 15 amino acids. The CDR3 DNA follows: TGCGCCAGCAGCTTGTCTGGCCGTAGAACCTACGAGCAGTACTTC. Its protein is CASSLSGRRTYEQYF.

V usage is TRBV28 and J usage is TRBJ2-1, with D uncertain. CDR1 MDHEN and CDR2 SYDVKM come from the germline V gene. The CDR3 totals 20 residues. V lost 5 bases and J 0 bases, leaving 26 bases between the germline ends. CDR3 protein: CASSGIGQPLTNHSYNEQFF. The DNA of the CDR3 is TGTGCCAGCAGTGGGATTGGGCAGCCACTAACTAACCACTCCTACAATGAGCAGTTCTTC.

The sample holds one count of this clone. The chain has TRBV5-6 and TRBJ2-7; 9 bases agree with TRBD1. This CDR3 region has 16 residues. With V trimmed by 3 bases and J by 6 bases, 13 bases remained unmatched. Germline CDR1 SGHDT, CDR2 YYEEEE. CDR3 amino acids: CASSSDRGLGSSEQYF. CDR3 coding DNA: TGTGCCAGCAGCTCGGACAGGGGATTGGGGTCTAGCGAGCAGTACTTC.

This clone showed up just once. V and J are TRBV29-1 and TRBJ2-7; TRBD1 aligns across 8 bases. V lost 7 bases and J lost 6; bases outside the gene matches: 5. The CDR3 runs 11 residues. Per germline, CDR1 SQVTM and CDR2 ANQGSEA. DNA for the CDR3: TGCAGCGGAGGACAGGGTTTCGAGCAGTACTTC. This encodes CSGGQGFEQYF.

The V call is TRBV30, the J call TRBJ1-4; 10 nucleotides align to TRBD1. V shed 2 bases and J 8 bases; nucleotides not matched to a gene: 5. The CDR3 has 14 amino acids. Per germline, CDR1 GTSNPN and CDR2 SVGIG (reference sequence). CDR3: CAWSSDRGNEKLFF. The CDR3 region has the DNA TGTGCCTGGAGTTCGGACAGGGGGAACGAAAAACTGTTTTTT.

V gene TRBV27 combines with J gene TRBJ1-2; weak D call: TRBD1 (6 bases). Germline assignment: CDR1 MNHEY and CDR2 SMNVEV (reference sequence). The V gene lost 2 bases and the J gene lost 8 bases, with 18 bases spanning the gap. The CDR3 has 15 amino acids. The DNA of the CDR3 is TGTGCCAGCAGTTTAGAAGCGGGGACAATAACCGGCTACACCTTC. Its translation is CASSLEAGTITGYTF.

The chain couples TRBV5-1 to TRBJ1-1; unclear D gene. Trimming shortened V by 0 bases and J by 0 bases, and 15 bases separated the two germline ends. The CDR3 is 17 residues long. The germline V gene encodes CDR1 SGHRS and CDR2 YFSETQ. The CDR3 DNA reads TGCGCCAGCAGCTTGGCCGGAGGGCGAGCCATGAACACTGAAGCTTTCTTT. Translation: CASSLAGGRAMNTEAFF.

The V gene is TRBV7-6, the J gene TRBJ1-2; 9 bases agree with TRBD1. The CDR3 extends over 14 amino acids. The germline V gene encodes CDR1 SGHVS and CDR2 FNYEAQ. The J segment lost 6 bases and the V segment lost 1 base, leaving 3 bases of the junction unmatched. The CDR3 region has the DNA TGTGCCAGCAGCTTAGACAGGGGGCAGGATGGCTACACCTTC. Translating it yields CASSLDRGQDGYTF.

This sequence joins TRBV7-9 and TRBJ1-3, with TRBD1 identical over 7 bases. The CDR3 runs 15 residues. V lost 1 base, J lost 9 bases, and 9 bases stayed unmatched. CDR1 and CDR2 from the germline V gene are SEHNR and FQNEAQ (reference sequence). The CDR3 nucleotides are TGTGCCAGCAGCTTAGAAAAAGGGGGCATCGGCACCATATATTTT. Amino acid sequence: CASSLEKGGIGTIYF.

This clone was counted ten times or more. The chain links TRBV4-2 to TRBJ2-7; 9 bases map to TRBD2. The J segment lost 2 bases and the V segment lost 0 bases, leaving 5 bases of the junction unmatched. The CDR3 contains 16 residues. Looked up from germline, CDR1 is LGHNA and CDR2 is YNFKEQ. The CDR3 coding sequence is TGTGCCAGCAGCCAAGATCCTAGCGGGGACGCCTACGAGCAGTACTTC. Translating it yields CASSQDPSGDAYEQYF.

In regard to this clone: Other DNA sequences in the sample encode the same CDR3. V usage is TRBV28 and J usage is TRBJ1-2; TRBD1 is a possible D gene (6 bases). There are 12 residues in the CDR3. V lost 5 bases and J 5 bases, leaving 9 bases between the germline ends. Germline loops: CDR1 MDHEN, CDR2 SYDVKM. CDR3 sequence: CASSPQGYGYTF. In nucleotides, the CDR3 is TGTGCCAGCAGTCCCCAGGGGTATGGCTACACCTTC.

The chain recombines TRBV30 with TRBJ1-1; 7 bases fit TRBD1. Germline V gene lookup returns CDR1 GTSNPN and CDR2 SVGIG (reference sequence). This CDR3 has 16 amino acids. V was clipped by 0 bases and J by 0 bases; unmatched bases: 7. The CDR3 sequence is CAWSVGLGGLNTEAFF. The CDR3 nucleotides read TGTGCCTGGAGTGTAGGACTAGGGGGCCTGAACACTGAAGCTTTCTTT.

The chain recombines TRBV27 with TRBJ2-5; D may be TRBD1 (5 bases). The CDR3 spans 17 residues. Germline V CDR1 and CDR2: MNHEY, SMNVEV (reference sequence). Deletions cut 6 bases from V and 1 base from J, with 21 bases between. This chain's CDR3 is CASRMYTGDGRQETQYF. DNA for the CDR3: TGTGCCAGCAGAATGTATACAGGAGACGGGCGCCAAGAGACCCAGTACTTC.

The rearrangement uses TRBV5-1 and TRBJ2-7, with 9 bases identical to TRBD1. This CDR3 region has 14 residues. V lost 9 bases to trimming and J lost 4 bases; unmatched junction nucleotides: 11. Germline assignment: CDR1 SGHRS and CDR2 YFSETQ. CDR3 in DNA: TGCGCCACCAAACCGGACAGGGGAAGGTACGAGCAGTACTTC. Translation gives CATKPDRGRYEQYF.

CDR3 loop: CASGWGIRYGYTF. The CDR3, as DNA: TGTGCTAGTGGTTGGGGGATCCGCTATGGCTACACCTTC. V gene TRBV12-5 combines with J gene TRBJ1-2; TRBD1 might be the D (5 bases). The V gene's germline CDR1 is LGHNT and CDR2 FRNRAP. The V end lost 4 bases, the J end lost 4 bases, and 10 bases lay between the germline ends. The CDR3 has 13 amino acids.

This clone was detected only a few times. The chain couples TRBV11-2 to TRBJ1-1, with a weak D call TRBD1 (5 bases). Germline V gene data show CDR1 as SGHAT and CDR2 as FQNNGV. V gave up 5 bases and J gave up 1 base, with 8 bases separating them. This CDR3 comprises 13 residues. The CDR3 loop is CASSPGQNTEAFF. Written as DNA, the CDR3 is TGTGCCAGCAGCCCCGGACAGAACACTGAAGCTTTCTTT.

Only one count was recorded for this clone. The chain carries TRBV6-2 or TRBV6-3 and TRBJ2-7; D is possibly TRBD2 (7 bases). The CDR3 sequence is 17 residues long. CDR1 is MNHEY and CDR2 is SVGEGT in the germline V gene. Trimming shortened V by 2 bases and J by 1 base, and 18 bases separated the two germline ends. DNA for the CDR3: TGTGCCAGCAGTTACGGCGGTAAGGGGGGGGTATCCTACGAGCAGTACTTC. It encodes CASSYGGKGGVSYEQYF.

V usage is TRBV28 and J usage is TRBJ2-7; D may match TRBD1 or TRBD2 (5 bases each). Germline CDR1 and CDR2: MDHEN and SYDVKM. The length of the CDR3 is 14 residues. Trimming pared 5 bases from V and 2 bases from J, leaving 13 bases between. CDR3 nucleotide sequence: TGTGCCAGCAGTATGGGGGTATTTCCCTACGAGCAGTACTTC. As protein: CASSMGVFPYEQYF.

The gene calls are TRBV7-3 and TRBJ2-1; D unclear. Germline V lookup: CDR1 SGHTA, CDR2 FQGTGA. CDR3 length equals 18 residues. V was clipped by 0 bases and J by 1 base, with 16 bases between them. CDR3 region: CASSLTISGGGSYNEQFF. The CDR3 region has the DNA TGTGCCAGCAGCTTAACGATATCGGGTGGCGGTTCCTACAATGAGCAGTTCTTC.

The V call is TRBV28, the J call TRBJ2-3, with 13 bases aligning to TRBD2. Per the germline V gene, CDR1 is MDHEN and CDR2 is SYDVKM. The V segment lost 2 bases and the J segment 4 bases; nucleotides outside the gene matches: 3. The CDR3 covers 16 residues. CDR3 sequence reads: CASSLPLAGGPDTQYF. CDR3 sequence (DNA): TGTGCCAGCAGTTTACCACTAGCGGGAGGGCCAGATACGCAGTATTTT.

The genes are TRBV7-9 and TRBJ2-1; D uncertain. The CDR3 length is 14 residues. V was clipped by 1 base and J by 6 bases, with 10 bases between them. The germline V gene encodes CDR1 SEHNR and CDR2 FQNEAQ (reference sequence). This chain's CDR3 is CASSLDGVSNEQFF. In nucleotides, the CDR3 is TGTGCCAGCAGCTTAGATGGGGTTTCCAATGAGCAGTTCTTC. Complete variable domain (other parts from reference TRBV7-9 and TRBJ2-1): DTGVSQNPRHKITKRGQNVTFRCDPISEHNRLYWYRQTLGQGPEFLTYFQNEAQLEKSRLLSDRFSAERPKGSFSTLEIQRTEQGDSAMYLCASSLDGVSNEQFFGPGTRLTVL.

This clone was seen a few times. The chain is built from TRBV5-8 and TRBJ1-2; 8 positions match TRBD1. Unmatched junction bases numbered 14, after V lost 2 bases and J lost 8 bases. Germline V lookup: CDR1 SGHTS, CDR2 YDEGEE. The CDR3 covers 16 residues. Here the CDR3 DNA reads TGTGCCAGCAGCTTATCTCAGGGGGCCGAGTTTGTGGGCTACACCTTC. It encodes CASSLSQGAEFVGYTF.

This chain connects TRBV5-6 to TRBJ2-7; the D gene is possibly TRBD2 (6 bases). The germline CDR1 and CDR2 sequences are SGHDT and YYEEEE. Trimming took off 0 bases at V and 4 bases at J, with 11 bases between the two ends. CDR3 length equals 14 residues. The CDR3 coding sequence is TGTGCCAGCAGCTTGGTCGGGGGTCAGTACGAGCAGTACTTC. Its protein is CASSLVGGQYEQYF.

The chain combines TRBV28 with TRBJ1-1, with TRBD1 matching over 11 bases. With 6 bases clipped from V and 14 bases from J, the junction kept 5 bases outside the gene matches. Germline V CDR1 and CDR2: MDHEN, SYDVKM. The CDR3 covers 11 residues. The CDR3 DNA sequence: TGTGCCAGCAGAATCCGGGACAGGGGGTTCTTT. This translates into CASRIRDRGFF.

The J gene is TRBJ2-1, the V gene TRBV11-3; 15 bases are a match to TRBD2. There are 17 residues in the CDR3. The germline V gene has CDR1 SGHNT and CDR2 YENEEA. V was clipped by 1 base and J by 7 bases; unmatched bases: 5. The CDR3 DNA reads as TGTGCCAGCAGCTTAGGGGGGACTAGCGGGAGGACAAATGAGCAGTTCTTC. Protein product: CASSLGGTSGRTNEQFF. Drawing the rest from reference TRBV11-3 and TRBJ2-1, the complete variable domain is EAGVVQSPRYKIIEKKQPVAFWCNPISGHNTLYWYLQNLGQGPELLIRYENEEAVDDSQLPKDRFSAERLKGVDSTLKIQPAELGDSAVYLCASSLGGTSGRTNEQFFGPGTRLTVL.